The 31 T cell receptor beta chains in this list originate from one sample, sequenced in a study of T cell responses to AZD1222 COVID-19 vaccine (dated by TCRdb to the early 2020s). This specimen's time point label, per the study, means: about 28 days (+/-7) after the second vaccine dose. Library method: the immunoSEQ multiplex PCR assay. Entries here come from immuneACCESS through TCRdb and include only in-frame sequences with V and J called. Some clones fail to appear in such tables; in the studies checked, an unresolved V gene covers under half of the shortfall, and the cause of the remainder is unknown. Here the sample has roughly 180,000 clones; 90% to 95% occur a single time. Roughly 1.5% of the sample rests with the top ten. The sequences come from peripheral blood, collected 28 days after the second AZD1222 dose. These receptor sequences come from an adult who received the AZD1222 COVID-19 vaccine.

This clone has a single count. The chain uses TRBV2 and TRBJ1-1, with 8 bases aligning to TRBD1. After removal of 2 bases from V and 6 bases from J, the junction contained 11 bases not matched to a gene. In germline, CDR1 is SNHLY, CDR2 FYNNEI. The CDR3 has 16 residues. CDR3 sequence: CASSENQPGQAAEAFF. CDR3 nucleotides: TGTGCCAGCAGTGAAAACCAACCGGGACAGGCTGCTGAAGCTTTCTTT.

The chain combines TRBV3-1 (or the pseudogene TRBV3-2) with TRBJ1-2; a weak D match, TRBD1 (5 bases). V lost 1 base and J 5 bases, leaving 11 bases between the germline ends. Germline CDR1 and CDR2: LGHDT and YNNKEL (reference sequence). This CDR3 region has 14 residues. The CDR3 DNA sequence: TGTGCCAGCAGCCAAGCCGACAGCTTATATGGCTACACCTTC. This encodes CASSQADSLYGYTF.

The chain links TRBV2 to TRBJ1-3, with D hard to call. Germline V gives CDR1 SNHLY, CDR2 FYNNEI. The CDR3 is 14 residues long. The germline V and J ends were trimmed by 7 bases and 0 bases, with 10 bases remaining between them. In DNA, the CDR3 is TGTGCCAGCAAGACGGCTAACTCTGGAAACACCATATATTTT. Residues: CASKTANSGNTIYF.

This chain uses TRBV30 with TRBJ1-1; 7 nucleotides align to TRBD1. V lost 4 bases, J lost 7 bases, and 6 bases stayed unmatched. Germline lookup yields CDR1 GTSNPN and CDR2 SVGIG (reference sequence). This CDR3 contains 12 residues. For the CDR3, the DNA is TGTGCCTGGAATAGGGGGCTGGGTGAAGCTTTCTTT. This encodes CAWNRGLGEAFF.

This chain joins TRBV12-3 or TRBV12-4 and TRBJ1-4; 8 bases match TRBD1. The ends lost 3 bases at V and 10 bases at J; junction bases unmatched: 4. The CDR3 has 13 amino acids. CDR3 in DNA: TGTGCCAGCAGTTTTTCGGACAGGGTAAAACTGTTTTTT. It yields the protein CASSFSDRVKLFF.

J is TRBJ1-2 and V is TRBV2; D call uncertain. This CDR3 is built from 13 residues. CDR1 and CDR2 (germline): SNHLY, FYNNEI. Deletions cut 4 bases from V and 4 bases from J, with 10 bases between. The CDR3 loop is CASSGDGTYGYTF. The DNA of the CDR3 is TGTGCCAGCAGTGGAGACGGTACCTATGGCTACACCTTC.

J is TRBJ2-1 and V is TRBV9; 12 nucleotides line up with TRBD2. Germline loops: CDR1 SGDLS, CDR2 YYNGEE. There are 17 residues in the CDR3. V gave up 0 bases and J gave up 7 bases; unmatched junction bases: 8. CDR3 bases: TGTGCCAGCAGCGTAGGTCTAGCGGGAGGGCCGGGTAATGAGCAGTTCTTC. It specifies CASSVGLAGGPGNEQFF.

The chain links TRBV7-8 to TRBJ2-5; no clear D gene. The CDR3 consists of 13 residues. V shed 1 base and J shed 2 bases, with 5 bases lying between them. Germline CDR1 reads SGHVS; CDR2 reads FQNEAQ. The CDR3 DNA sequence: TGTGCCAGCAGCTTAGACAGACAAGAGACCCAGTACTTC. Translating it yields CASSLDRQETQYF.

This clone was seen just once. The chain couples TRBV5-6 to TRBJ1-2, with 10 bases lining up with TRBD1. CDR3 length: 13 amino acids. From germline, CDR1 is SGHDT and CDR2 YYEEEE. V was clipped by 4 bases and J by 7 bases; unmatched bases: 4. CDR3 loop: CASSGDRGGGYTF. The DNA for the CDR3 is TGTGCCAGCAGCGGGGACAGGGGAGGTGGCTACACCTTC.

The J gene is TRBJ2-6, the V gene TRBV5-1; no firm D call. The V end lost 9 bases, the J end lost 2 bases, and 15 bases lay between the germline ends. This CDR3 is built from 15 residues. Germline CDR1 is SGHRS and CDR2 is YFSETQ. This CDR3 is CATSKFTTGANVLTF. CDR3 coding DNA: TGCGCCACCAGTAAATTCACCACTGGGGCCAACGTCCTGACTTTC.

The rearrangement uses TRBV19 and TRBJ1-4; D gene ambiguous. Germline V gene lookup returns CDR1 LNHDA and CDR2 SQIVND (reference sequence). Trimming left V 2 bases short and J 4 bases short, with 11 bases between. CDR3 size: 15 residues. The CDR3 loop reads CASSIMHADNEKLFF. The CDR3 DNA reads TGTGCCAGTAGTATAATGCACGCCGATAATGAAAAACTGTTTTTT. Complete variable domain (other parts from reference TRBV19 and TRBJ1-4): DGGITQSPKYLFRKEGQNVTLSCEQNLNHDAMYWYRQDPGQGLRLIYYSQIVNDFQKGDIAEGYSVSREKKESFPLTVTSAQKNPTAFYLCASSIMHADNEKLFFGSGTQLSVL.

The J gene is TRBJ2-7, the V gene TRBV7-9; D possibly corresponds to TRBD1 (6 bases). The CDR3 loop spans 17 amino acids. V lost 3 bases, J lost 1 base, and 19 bases lay in between. Germline CDR1 and CDR2: SEHNR and FQNEAQ (reference sequence). The CDR3 coding sequence is TGTGCCAGCAGCTTCGACAGGCCCGGCGACTTTTCCTACGAGCAGTACTTC. Translation gives CASSFDRPGDFSYEQYF.

The chain combines TRBV11-3 with TRBJ2-5; D remains unclear. The ends were cut back, 1 base at V and 1 base at J, with 13 bases in the middle. Germline V CDR1 and CDR2: SGHNT, YENEEA. The CDR3 has 16 residues. For the CDR3, the DNA is TGTGCCAGCAGCTTAGTGACCGTACAGACCCAAGAGACCCAGTACTTC. Its translation: CASSLVTVQTQETQYF.

The V gene is TRBV7-2, the J gene TRBJ1-1; D perhaps matches TRBD1 (6 bases). The V gene's germline CDR1 is SGHTA and CDR2 FQGNSA. With 0 bases removed from V and 0 bases from J, the gap between germline ends came to 8 bases. The CDR3 totals 15 residues. The DNA for the CDR3 is TGTGCCAGCAGCTTAGCCCGGACAGTGAACACTGAAGCTTTCTTT. Its protein is CASSLARTVNTEAFF.

The genes are TRBV28 and TRBJ2-4; D gene ambiguous. The CDR3 length is 13 residues. Per germline, CDR1 MDHEN and CDR2 SYDVKM. V was clipped by 4 bases and J by 3 bases, with 7 bases between them. The CDR3 DNA follows: TGTGCCAGCAGTTCCCAACTCAAAAACATTCAGTACTTC. Protein: CASSSQLKNIQYF.

The rearrangement joins TRBV4-1 to TRBJ1-3; D gene uncertain. The V and J ends lost 2 bases and 0 bases respectively, with 11 bases between them. The CDR3 has 16 amino acids. CDR1 and CDR2 (germline): MGHRA, YSYEKL. CDR3 amino acids: CASSQFVGSSGNTIYF. DNA of the CDR3: TGCGCCAGCAGCCAATTTGTAGGGTCCTCTGGAAACACCATATATTTT.

The J gene is TRBJ2-2, the V gene TRBV2; 7 positions match TRBD2. The CDR3 is 16 amino acids. CDR1 is SNHLY, CDR2 FYNNEI, per germline. J was trimmed by 0 bases and V by 6 bases; bases with no gene match: 7. The CDR3, as DNA: TGTGCCAGCAGGAGAAACCTAGCGGCGAACACCGGGGAGCTGTTTTTT. Protein sequence: CASRRNLAANTGELFF.

This sequence joins TRBV6-5 and TRBJ1-4, with TRBD1 as a possible D gene (5 bases). Trimming left V 4 bases short and J 6 bases short, with 12 bases between. From germline, CDR1 is MNHEY and CDR2 SVGAGI. CDR3 size: 14 residues. The CDR3 loop is CASSSEPGDEKLFF. The CDR3 bases are TGTGCCAGCAGTTCCGAGCCGGGGGATGAAAAACTGTTTTTT.

V and J are TRBV11-2 and TRBJ1-2; D perhaps matches TRBD1 (6 bases). CDR1 and CDR2 from the germline V gene are SGHAT and FQNNGV. The CDR3 is 14 amino acids. Trimming left V 5 bases short and J 6 bases short, with 16 bases between. The CDR3 DNA follows: TGTGCCAGCAGCCGGGAGGGGAGGGGGGATGGCTACACCTTC. Its protein product is CASSREGRGDGYTF.

The genes are TRBV19 and TRBJ2-1; no definite D call. V lost 3 bases and J 6 bases, leaving 6 bases between the germline ends. The germline V gene encodes CDR1 LNHDA and CDR2 SQIVND (reference sequence). This CDR3 contains 12 residues. The CDR3 DNA is TGTGCCAGTAGTATGAGTCCCAATGAGCAGTTCTTC. Translating it yields CASSMSPNEQFF.

This chain uses TRBV6-4 with TRBJ1-2; 8 nucleotides align to TRBD1. This CDR3 has 15 residues. Trimming took 0 bases from V and 8 from J; bases not matched to a gene: 8. Per germline, CDR1 MRHNA and CDR2 SNTAGT. CDR3 coding DNA: TGTGCCAGCAGTGACTCGATGGAGGGGACAGGCGGCTACACCTTC. Encoded protein: CASSDSMEGTGGYTF.

DNA of the CDR3: TGTGCCAGTAGTATAGTAGCAGCGGGACTAGCGGGAGTGAGTGAGCAGTTCTTC. Translation gives CASSIVAAGLAGVSEQFF. J is TRBJ2-1 and V is TRBV19, with 14 bases aligning to TRBD2. Unmatched junction bases numbered 11, after V lost 1 base and J lost 9 bases. Germline lookup yields CDR1 LNHDA and CDR2 SQIVND (reference sequence). CDR3 length: 18 amino acids.

This clone appeared once. The rearrangement links TRBV9 to TRBJ2-7, with 10 bases matching TRBD2. This CDR3 comprises 15 residues. CDR1 and CDR2 (germline): SGDLS, YYNGEE. V gave up 0 bases and J gave up 2 bases; unmatched junction bases: 2. CDR3 sequence: CASSVESGGAYEQYF. The CDR3 DNA reads TGTGCCAGCAGCGTAGAGAGCGGGGGGGCCTACGAGCAGTACTTC.

This sequence joins TRBV4-3 and TRBJ1-5; tentatively, D is TRBD1 (5 bases). The germline V gene encodes CDR1 LGHNA and CDR2 YSLEER. Deletions cut 4 bases from V and 6 bases from J, with 13 bases between. The CDR3 has 14 amino acids. The CDR3 nucleotides read TGCGCCAGCAGCCCTCATACTCAGGGTCAGCCCCAGCATTTT. This codes for CASSPHTQGQPQHF.

The V and J genes are TRBV24-1 and TRBJ1-4; maybe TRBD1 (5 bases). This CDR3 comprises 16 residues. Germline CDR1 and CDR2: KGHDR and SFDVKD. Between the trimmed V and J ends, which lost 7 bases and 0 bases, there was a span of 14 bases. This CDR3 is CATSDGGGATNEKLFF. In nucleotides, the CDR3 is TGTGCCACCAGCGATGGGGGGGGTGCAACTAATGAAAAACTGTTTTTT.

The rearrangement links TRBV5-1 to TRBJ1-1; the D is unclear. The CDR3 runs to 15 residues. CDR1 is SGHRS, CDR2 YFSETQ, per germline. Trimming took 0 bases from V and 0 from J, leaving 9 bases between them. The CDR3 nucleotides read TGCGCCAGCAGCTTGGTCGAGGGCATGAACACTGAAGCTTTCTTT. The encoded protein is CASSLVEGMNTEAFF.

The chain employs TRBV27 and TRBJ2-3; no reliable D call. Germline V gene sequence: CDR1 MNHEY, CDR2 SMNVEV (reference sequence). V lost 6 bases, J lost 0 bases, and 16 bases lay in between. This CDR3 comprises 16 residues. The CDR3 nucleotides are TGTGCCAGCAGCCTACTCCGGGCGGCCAGCACAGATACGCAGTATTTT. Protein: CASSLLRAASTDTQYF.

The chain is built from TRBV7-9 and TRBJ1-1; 8 positions agree with TRBD1. Germline CDR1 reads SEHNR; CDR2 reads FQNEAQ (reference sequence). J gave up 4 bases and V 7 bases, and 11 bases lay outside the gene matches. The CDR3 is 15 amino acids. DNA for the CDR3: TGTGCCAGCACCCCAGCAGGGGGCGGGAGCACTGAAGCTTTCTTT. It codes for CASTPAGGGSTEAFF.

The chain combines TRBV11-3 with TRBJ2-7; D is unclear. This CDR3 has 14 amino acids. Germline loops: CDR1 SGHNT, CDR2 YENEEA. Trimming cost V 1 base and J 2 bases, with 9 bases left between them. The CDR3 spells CASSLAGYPYEQYF. DNA of the CDR3: TGTGCCAGCAGCTTAGCGGGTTATCCCTACGAGCAGTACTTC. Full variable domain (outside the CDR3, taken from reference TRBV11-3 and TRBJ2-7): EAGVVQSPRYKIIEKKQPVAFWCNPISGHNTLYWYLQNLGQGPELLIRYENEEAVDDSQLPKDRFSAERLKGVDSTLKIQPAELGDSAVYLCASSLAGYPYEQYFGPGTRLTVT.

This chain connects TRBV28 to TRBJ2-7; 9 bases fit TRBD2. V lost 2 bases, J lost 4 bases, and 3 bases stayed unmatched. The CDR3 has 14 amino acids. CDR1 is MDHEN and CDR2 is SYDVKM in the germline V gene. CDR3 loop: CASSLGSGRYEQYF. The CDR3 DNA sequence: TGTGCCAGCAGTTTAGGTAGCGGGAGATACGAGCAGTACTTC.

This clone was seen only a few times. The rearrangement joins TRBV9 to TRBJ2-1, with 12 bases that match TRBD2. Per the germline V gene, CDR1 is SGDLS and CDR2 is YYNGEE. Losses at the gene ends were 4 bases for V and 6 bases for J; bases not matched to a gene: 5. The CDR3 extends over 15 amino acids. CDR3 in DNA: TGTGCCAGCAGCACGCGGGGACTAGCGGGCAATGAGCAGTTCTTC. It specifies CASSTRGLAGNEQFF.